These 27 T cell receptor beta chains originate from one sample sequenced in a study of control samples from healthy donors and cancer patients. Repertoires were generated with immunoSEQ multiplex PCR, while TCRdb's copy carries only in-frame clones and drops some. The data contain about 140,000 clones, 80% to 95% of them seen just once; the ten biggest clones take up roughly 10%. Sequencing was performed on blood. The receptors here all came from a young man in good health.

The chain links TRBV9 to TRBJ2-1, with TRBD1 matching 7 bases. Germline CDR1 reads SGDLS; CDR2 reads YYNGEE. Unmatched junction bases numbered 6, after V lost 0 bases and J lost 6 bases. This CDR3 is built from 15 residues. The CDR3 region has the DNA TGTGCCAGCAGCGTAGGGGGACAGCCCGTCAATGAGCAGTTCTTC. Encoded protein: CASSVGGQPVNEQFF.

This clone was seen more than once but under ten times. This chain uses TRBV5-5 with TRBJ2-1; 7 bases match TRBD2. The CDR3 has 16 amino acids. Germline trimming cut 1 base from V and 4 bases from J; bases unmatched to any gene: 8. Germline V gene data show CDR1 as SGHKS and CDR2 as YYEKEE (reference sequence). The CDR3 reads CASSLSGRDYYNEQFF. The CDR3 bases are TGTGCCAGCAGCTTGTCCGGCCGGGACTATTACAATGAGCAGTTCTTC.

This chain links TRBV18 with TRBJ1-3, with 8 bases fitting TRBD1. Trimming removed 2 bases from V and 1 base from J; junction bases left unmatched: 1. Germline CDR1 reads KGHSH; CDR2 reads LQKENI. The CDR3 has 15 residues. As DNA, the CDR3 is TGTGCCAGCTCACCAAGGACAGGGTCTGGAAACACCATATATTTT. This codes for CASSPRTGSGNTIYF.

The V and J genes are TRBV27 and TRBJ2-5, with TRBD1 matching over 10 bases. Germline-derived CDR1 and CDR2 are MNHEY and SMNVEV (reference sequence). The length of the CDR3 is 15 residues. V lost 5 bases and J lost 5; bases outside the gene matches: 8. This chain's CDR3 is CASSHSGQGVETQYF. Written as DNA, the CDR3 is TGTGCCAGCAGTCATTCAGGACAGGGGGTTGAGACCCAGTACTTC.

CDR3 residues: CASSVGPISYEQYF. The CDR3 DNA is TGTGCCAGCAGCGTAGGTCCGATTTCCTACGAGCAGTACTTC. The gene calls are TRBV9 and TRBJ2-7; D remains unclear. The germline V gene has CDR1 SGDLS and CDR2 YYNGEE. The CDR3 length is 14 residues. Trimming stripped 0 bases from V and 1 base from J, with 8 bases between. Full variable domain (outside the CDR3, taken from reference TRBV9 and TRBJ2-7): DSGVTQTPKHLITATGQRVTLRCSPRSGDLSVYWYQQSLDQGLQFLIQYYNGEERAKGNILERFSAQQFPDLHSELNLSSLELGDSALYFCASSVGPISYEQYFGPGTRLTVT.

V is TRBV19 and J is TRBJ2-7; D is unresolved. CDR3 size: 16 residues. Germline assignment: CDR1 LNHDA and CDR2 SQIVND (reference sequence). The V end lost 3 bases, the J end lost 0 bases, and 15 bases lay between the germline ends. As DNA, the CDR3 is TGTGCCAGTAGTATTAGGCGAGATCCGGGCTCCTACGAGCAGTACTTC. It yields the protein CASSIRRDPGSYEQYF. The full variable domain, its missing parts supplied by reference TRBV19 and TRBJ2-7, is DGGITQSPKYLFRKEGQNVTLSCEQNLNHDAMYWYRQDPGQGLRLIYYSQIVNDFQKGDIAEGYSVSREKKESFPLTVTSAQKNPTAFYLCASSIRRDPGSYEQYFGPGTRLTVT.

The chain links TRBV11-2 to TRBJ2-6; D is undetermined. The CDR3 loop spans 17 amino acids. CDR1 and CDR2 (germline): SGHAT, FQNNGV. V gave up 2 bases and J gave up 3 bases, with 14 bases separating them. CDR3 region: CASSLLGHFIGANVLTF. The DNA of the CDR3 is TGTGCCAGCAGCTTACTCGGGCACTTTATTGGGGCCAACGTCCTGACTTTC.

This clone was seen a few times. The chain joins TRBV7-9 to TRBJ2-3, with TRBD1 matching over 8 bases. There are 17 residues in the CDR3. Germline V gene sequence: CDR1 SEHNR, CDR2 FQNEAQ (reference sequence). Germline trimming cut 6 bases from V and 2 bases from J; bases unmatched to any gene: 13. The CDR3 sequence is CASRPSLRTGHTDTQYF. The CDR3 DNA follows: TGTGCCAGCAGGCCAAGCCTAAGGACAGGGCACACAGATACGCAGTATTTT. The full variable domain, its missing parts supplied by reference TRBV7-9 and TRBJ2-3, is DTGVSQNPRHKITKRGQNVTFRCDPISEHNRLYWYRQTLGQGPEFLTYFQNEAQLEKSRLLSDRFSAERPKGSFSTLEIQRTEQGDSAMYLCASRPSLRTGHTDTQYFGPGTRLTVL.

The table lists this clone with a few counts. The V call is TRBV6-5, the J call TRBJ1-1, with D unresolved. Per germline, CDR1 MNHEY and CDR2 SVGAGI. The CDR3 is 15 amino acids. The V end lost 6 bases, the J end lost 2 bases, and 16 bases lay between the germline ends. CDR3 sequence: CASRRYFPDNTEAFF. In nucleotides, the CDR3 is TGTGCCAGCAGACGTTATTTTCCTGATAACACTGAAGCTTTCTTT.

V gene TRBV12-5 combines with J gene TRBJ2-3; D not certain. This CDR3 region has 13 residues. V was pared by 3 bases and J by 4 bases, with 8 bases between. Germline CDR1 LGHNT, CDR2 FRNRAP. Here the CDR3 DNA reads TGTGCTAGTGGTTTTGGTGGCGCAGATACGCAGTATTTT. Encoded protein: CASGFGGADTQYF.

This clone was observed a few times. V usage is TRBV2 and J usage is TRBJ2-4, with D possibly TRBD2 on 6 matching bases. Germline V lookup: CDR1 SNHLY, CDR2 FYNNEI. V was pared by 6 bases and J by 8 bases, with 20 bases between. The length of the CDR3 is 15 residues. The CDR3: CASRTVGGGGHIQYF. DNA of the CDR3: TGTGCCAGCAGGACCGTGGGGGGAGGCGGGCACATTCAGTACTTC. The whole variable domain, remainder taken from reference TRBV2 and TRBJ2-4, is EPEVTQTPSHQVTQMGQEVILRCVPISNHLYFYWYRQILGQKVEFLVSFYNNEISEKSEIFDDQFSVERPDGSNFTLKIRSTKLEDSAMYFCASRTVGGGGHIQYFGAGTRLSVL.

This chain joins TRBV28 and TRBJ1-1; no firm D call. The CDR3 is 14 amino acids. In germline, CDR1 is MDHEN, CDR2 SYDVKM. Trimming took off 4 bases at V and 3 bases at J, with 12 bases between the two ends. The chain's CDR3 is CASSYPGGYTEAFF. The CDR3 coding sequence is TGTGCCAGCAGTTACCCAGGAGGTTACACTGAAGCTTTCTTT.

The chain employs TRBV7-3 and TRBJ2-5; D possibly corresponds to TRBD2 (6 bases). Germline V gene data show CDR1 as SGHTA and CDR2 as FQGTGA. The CDR3 totals 15 residues. Trimming took 4 bases from V and 3 from J, leaving 15 bases between them. CDR3 bases: TGTGCCAGCAGCTGGCGGGGCAGGGATGAAGAGACCCAGTACTTC. Protein product: CASSWRGRDEETQYF.

CDR3 protein: CASSPRSAGNEQFF. In DNA form, the CDR3 reads TGTGCCAGCTCACCACGTTCCGCAGGCAATGAGCAGTTCTTC. The rearrangement uses TRBV18 and TRBJ2-1; no clear D gene. CDR3 size: 14 residues. Germline V gene data show CDR1 as KGHSH and CDR2 as LQKENI. Trimming cost V 1 base and J 6 bases, with 10 bases left between them.

The chain has TRBV4-3 and TRBJ2-1, with D perhaps being TRBD1 or TRBD2 (5 bases each). Trimming shortened V by 0 bases and J by 10 bases, and 10 bases separated the two germline ends. The CDR3 covers 13 residues. CDR1 is LGHNA and CDR2 is YSLEER in the germline V gene. CDR3 DNA sequence: TGCGCCAGCAGCCAAGACGGGACCCTAGAGCAGTTCTTC. This encodes CASSQDGTLEQFF.

The V gene is TRBV7-3, the J gene TRBJ2-2, with a tentative D call TRBD1 (6 bases). The CDR3 has 14 amino acids. Trimming took off 3 bases at V and 5 bases at J, with 10 bases between the two ends. Germline V gene data show CDR1 as SGHTA and CDR2 as FQGTGA. CDR3 in DNA: TGTGCCAGCAGCTTCCTAGGGGGAACCGGGGAGCTGTTTTTT. This sequence encodes CASSFLGGTGELFF.

The rearrangement uses TRBV3-1 (or the pseudogene TRBV3-2) and TRBJ1-3, with D hard to call. V was pared by 0 bases and J by 2 bases, with 2 bases between. The germline V gene encodes CDR1 LGHDT and CDR2 YNNKEL (reference sequence). CDR3 size: 13 residues. CDR3 residues: CASSQDPGNTIYF. CDR3 DNA sequence: TGTGCCAGCAGCCAAGACCCTGGAAACACCATATATTTT.

The genes are TRBV28 and TRBJ1-6; 8 bases map to TRBD1. With V trimmed by 4 bases and J by 6 bases, 8 bases remained unmatched. Per the germline V gene, CDR1 is MDHEN and CDR2 is SYDVKM. CDR3 length: 16 amino acids. The CDR3 is CASSSHQGALNSPLHF. The CDR3 bases are TGTGCCAGCAGTTCACATCAGGGGGCTCTTAATTCACCCCTCCACTTT.

V is TRBV7-9 and J is TRBJ2-1; 11 nucleotides agree with TRBD2. The CDR3 is 15 amino acids. The trim removed 4 bases at V and 10 bases at J, leaving 9 bases unmatched. CDR1 is SEHNR and CDR2 is FQNEAQ in the germline V gene (reference sequence). CDR3 nucleotides: TGTGCCAGCAGCTCCCAACTAGCGGGAGTTAAGGAGCAGTTCTTC. This translates into CASSSQLAGVKEQFF.

V is TRBV5-1 and J is TRBJ2-3; D might be TRBD1 or TRBD2, each matching 5 bases. Germline V gene lookup returns CDR1 SGHRS and CDR2 YFSETQ. Trimming removed 5 bases from V and 4 bases from J, with 17 bases in between. This CDR3 is 15 amino acids long. DNA of the CDR3: TGCGCCAGCAGTCTTCCCGGGACCAGCGCAGATACGCAGTATTTT. This gives the protein CASSLPGTSADTQYF.

This clone appeared once. The V and J genes are TRBV9 and TRBJ1-2, with 9 bases aligning to TRBD1. The CDR3 sequence is 15 residues long. V lost 3 bases, J lost 6 bases, and 9 bases stayed unmatched. Germline lookup yields CDR1 SGDLS and CDR2 YYNGEE. The CDR3 DNA sequence: TGTGCCAGCAGCGCCCCCCCGACAGGGGGGAATGGCTACACCTTC. Its translation: CASSAPPTGGNGYTF.

The rearrangement joins TRBV9 to TRBJ2-1; TRBD2 agrees at 7 bases. The V and J ends lost 6 bases and 5 bases, in that order; junction bases with no gene match: 5. Germline loops: CDR1 SGDLS, CDR2 YYNGEE. The CDR3 runs to 13 residues. The CDR3 nucleotides are TGTGCCAGCATGGCGGGAGAGGACAATGAGCAGTTCTTC. This encodes CASMAGEDNEQFF. Using reference TRBV9 and TRBJ2-1 for the parts outside the CDR3, the full variable domain is DSGVTQTPKHLITATGQRVTLRCSPRSGDLSVYWYQQSLDQGLQFLIQYYNGEERAKGNILERFSAQQFPDLHSELNLSSLELGDSALYFCASMAGEDNEQFFGPGTRLTVL.

The chain joins TRBV6-8 to TRBJ2-5, with 9 bases that match TRBD2. V gave up 6 bases and J gave up 0 bases; unmatched junction bases: 23. Looked up from germline, CDR1 is MNHGY and CDR2 is SAAAGT. This CDR3 spans 21 amino acids. CDR3 amino acids: CASRTSSRREGLGMYQETQYF. Written as DNA, the CDR3 is TGTGCCAGCAGAACCTCAAGTAGGCGGGAGGGCCTAGGAATGTACCAAGAGACCCAGTACTTC.

This chain uses TRBV15 with TRBJ2-7; no reliable D call. The CDR3 contains 12 residues. CDR1 and CDR2 from the germline V gene are LNHNV and YYDKDF (reference sequence). V shed 0 bases and J shed 4 bases, with 4 bases lying between them. The CDR3 sequence is CATSRDRYEQYF. In DNA, the CDR3 is TGTGCCACCAGCAGAGATCGGTACGAGCAGTACTTC.

The rearrangement uses TRBV30 and TRBJ2-1, with 12 bases fitting TRBD2. The CDR3 loop spans 15 amino acids. Trimming took 0 bases from V and 9 from J; bases not matched to a gene: 6. Germline assignment: CDR1 GTSNPN and CDR2 SVGIG (reference sequence). The chain's CDR3 is CAWSVFASGRVEQFF. CDR3 DNA: TGTGCCTGGAGTGTCTTCGCTAGCGGGAGGGTTGAGCAGTTCTTC. The variable domain in full, with the rest retrieved from reference TRBV30 and TRBJ2-1, is SQTIHQWPATLVQPVGSPLSLECTVEGTSNPNLYWYRQAAGRGLQLLFYSVGIGQISSEVPQNLSASRPQDRQFILSSKKLLLSDSGFYLCAWSVFASGRVEQFFGPGTRLTVL.

This chain uses TRBV6-5 with TRBJ2-1; no reliable D call. Germline assignment: CDR1 MNHEY and CDR2 SVGAGI. Trimming removed 7 bases from V and 2 bases from J, with 9 bases in between. The CDR3 length is 13 residues. The CDR3 DNA follows: TGTGCCAGCACCACCAAAACCTACAATGAGCAGTTCTTC. Residues: CASTTKTYNEQFF.

The rearrangement joins TRBV5-6 to TRBJ1-3; D ambiguous. Germline-derived CDR1 and CDR2 are SGHDT and YYEEEE. This CDR3 has 12 amino acids. V lost 3 bases to trimming and J lost 4 bases, with 5 bases between them. The CDR3 DNA sequence: TGTGCCAGCAGCTCTACAGGAAACACCATATATTTT. Translating gives CASSSTGNTIYF.